The rows below give T cell receptor beta chains drawn from one sample of a study of response to subunit inactivated influenza vaccine. TCRdb processed the RT-PCR reads anew with MiXCR; each CDR3 protein has one entry. The sample includes some 850,000 distinct CDR3 sequences, 15% to 20% of them seen just once. The sample in question was PBMCs from blood, obtained more than 4 days after vaccination. These receptors originate from a man aged 50-60 years who received an inactivated influenza vaccine. The CDR3 runs from the conserved cysteine through the conserved F or W. A D gene is named only where the DNA matches it firmly. Size values are once, few and many counts, or a class for expanded clones, and some rows have none.

-	few	TRBV9	TRBJ1-6	TGTGCCAGCAGCGTAGTAGACAATTCGAATTCACCCCTCCACTTT	CASSVVDNSNSPLHF
TRBD2	-	TRBV5-1	TRBJ2-5	TGCGCCAGCAGCTTGACGGCAGCGGGGGGTCAAGAGACCCAGTACTTC	CASSLTAAGGQETQYF
TRBD1	once	TRBV28	TRBJ2-7	TGTGCCAGCAGCCAGGGACAGGGCGAGCAGTACTTC	CASSQGQGEQYF
-	-	TRBV7-6	TRBJ2-5	TGTGCCAGCAGCTTAGCGCTGGGTCATCAAGAGACCCAGTACTTC	CASSLALGHQETQYF
TRBD1	many	TRBV10-3	TRBJ2-1	TGTGCCATCAGACCTACCGGGACAGGCTACAATGAGCAGTTCTTC	CAIRPTGTGYNEQFF
-	-	TRBV20-1	TRBJ2-3	TGCAGTGCCACCCCGGCCCGGCAGGGATTAACAGATACGCAGTATTTT	CSATPARQGLTDTQYF
-	-	TRBV10-2	TRBJ1-6	TGCGCCAGCGGATTGGGGAGCTCCTATAATTCACCCCTCCACTTT	CASGLGSSYNSPLHF
-	few	TRBV21-1	TRBJ2-2	TGTGCCAGCAGCAAAGCTATGAACACCGGGGAGCTGTTTTTT	CASSKAMNTGELFF
TRBD1	few	TRBV24-1	TRBJ1-2	TGTGCCACCAGTGACCGACAGGGCTTTAACTATGGCTACACCTTC	CATSDRQGFNYGYTF
-	few	TRBV4-3	TRBJ2-7	TGCGCCAGCAGCCAAGGAAGGCAAGGGGGGTACGAGCAGTACTTC	CASSQGRQGGYEQYF
-	few	TRBV19	TRBJ1-2	TGTGCCAGTAGTCCCCGGCAGGGAGGACACACCTTC	CASSPRQGGHTF
TRBD1	few	TRBV5-1	TRBJ1-1	TGCGCCAGCAGCGGTTGGACAGGGAAGAACACTGAAGCTTTCTTT	CASSGWTGKNTEAFF
-	-	TRBV20-1	TRBJ2-3	TGCAGTGCTAGATGGTCAAAGGCAACAGATACGCAGTATTTT	CSARWSKATDTQYF
TRBD2	few	TRBV4-2	TRBJ2-1	TGTGCCAGCAGCCAAGATATACTAGCGGCCCTCTCCTACAATGAGCAGTTCTTC	CASSQDILAALSYNEQFF
-	-	TRBV4-3	TRBJ1-4	TGCGCCAGCAGCCAAGGAGTTCCATGGACAACTAATGAAAAACTGTTTTTT	CASSQGVPWTTNEKLFF